The rows below give T cell receptor beta chains drawn from one sample of a study of OX40 agonist ivuxolimab in advanced cancers. The data were produced by immunoSEQ multiplex PCR, yet TCRdb's version contains in-frame clones alone and is incomplete. Among more than 45,000 clones listed, 85% to 90% were seen once. Sequencing was performed on CD4+ or CD8+ T cells sorted from blood, taken in a trial of the OX40 agonist ivuxolimab. The source of these receptors is an adult with an advanced solid tumor such as melanoma, head and neck, liver or kidney cancer. Each CDR3 is given with its conserved first and last residue. The D gene is left open where the match is weak. A row's size may be missing; if present it is once, few, many or a size class.

clone_size	v_call	j_call	d_call	cdr3_nt	cdr3_aa
NA	TRBV6-5	TRBJ2-1	NA	TGTGCCAGCAAGGTTCAGAGACAAAATGAGCAGTTCTTC	CASKVQRQNEQFF
NA	TRBV12-5	TRBJ2-3	TRBD1	TGTGCTAGTGGATCAACAGGGGGCATAGATACGCAGTATTTT	CASGSTGGIDTQYF
NA	TRBV6-1	TRBJ1-1	TRBD1	TGTGCCAGCAGTGAAACGACAGGGTTTAAGAGGTACACTGAAGCTTTCTTT	CASSETTGFKRYTEAFF
NA	TRBV7-3	TRBJ2-2	NA	TGTGCCAGCAGCTTATTGGTTAACACCGGGGAGCTGTTTTTT	CASSLLVNTGELFF
NA	TRBV7-3	TRBJ2-3	TRBD2	TGTGCCAGCAGCAGTGGGACTAGCGGGGGGGCGGATACGCAGTATTTT	CASSSGTSGGADTQYF
NA	TRBV6-5	TRBJ2-1	TRBD2	TGTGCCAGCCGTTTAGCGGGGGGGGATGAGCAGTTCTTC	CASRLAGGDEQFF
NA	TRBV28	TRBJ2-5	NA	TGTGCCAGCTCCCGGCGGGAGACCCAGTACTTC	CASSRRETQYF
NA	TRBV15	TRBJ1-4	NA	TGTGCCACCAGCAGGGAAAAACTGTTTTTT	CATSREKLFF
NA	TRBV19	TRBJ1-5	NA	TGTGCCAGTAGTATCGGAGTCGGCAATCAGCCCCAGCATTTT	CASSIGVGNQPQHF
NA	TRBV7-3	TRBJ1-6	NA	TGTGCCAGCAGCTTAAGTGGGGTTTTGAGTTCACCCCTCCACTTT	CASSLSGVLSSPLHF
NA	TRBV29-1	TRBJ1-1	TRBD1	TGCAGCGTTGTTCTCAGGGGGCTTATCACTGAAGCTTTCTTT	CSVVLRGLITEAFF
NA	TRBV19	TRBJ1-1	TRBD1	TGTGCCAGTAGTATCGCAGGGGGCCTGTACACTGAAGCTTTCTTT	CASSIAGGLYTEAFF
NA	TRBV27	TRBJ1-5	NA	TGTGCCAGCAGTCCCGGCCCGGGGCCGTTTAGCAATCAGCCCCAGCATTTT	CASSPGPGPFSNQPQHF
NA	TRBV4-3	TRBJ2-2	TRBD2	TGCGCCAGCAGCCAAGGCACTAGCGGGAGGGTGTGGGACACCGGGGAGCTGTTTTTT	CASSQGTSGRVWDTGELFF
NA	TRBV6-6	TRBJ2-7	NA	TGTGCCAGCAGTCCCAATGGTTACGAGCAGTACTTC	CASSPNGYEQYF
NA	TRBV2	TRBJ2-5	TRBD1	TGTGCCAGCAGGGGACAGCAAGAGACCCAGTACTTC	CASRGQQETQYF
NA	TRBV5-1	TRBJ1-4	NA	TGCGCCAGCAGCGGGGGCGGGGAAAAACTGTTTTTT	CASSGGGEKLFF
NA	TRBV2	TRBJ2-7	NA	TGTGCCAGCAGTAGACTGCCCATCTCCTACGAGCAGTACTTC	CASSRLPISYEQYF
once	TRBV29-1	TRBJ2-3	TRBD1	TGCAGCGTTGAATCCGGGACAGGGGCAGATACGCAGTATTTT	CSVESGTGADTQYF
NA	TRBV18	TRBJ1-2	NA	TGTGCCAGCTCACCCGCCACCGGACAGTTTGGAGGCTACACCTTC	CASSPATGQFGGYTF